The T cell receptor (beta chain) described here comes from a study of identifying expanded T cells in peripheral blood. General study points: Differentially abundant clones: around 1.2 between replicates, 15 to 17 at 2 to 3 weeks, around 19 at four. Two-week clone count variance significantly increased as total template count grew.

A note on this clone: Its matching antigen is unknown. Mismatch with germline at one junction end may stem from a read error.

Germline V gene sequence: CDR1 SNHLY, CDR2 FYNNEI. This CDR3 is 15 amino acids long. No infections or other immune events were documented during collection. Sequenced by immunoSEQ multiplex PCR; TCRdb stores in-frame clones only, minus some. The sample has approximately 90,000 clones, roughly 86% seen once; the top ten hold around 6%. Material for sequencing was blood. The sequence was obtained from a person aged 18 to 70 in good health. The rearrangement joins TRBV2 to TRBJ2-7; D possibly uses TRBD1 or TRBD2 (5 bases each). The CDR3 DNA sequence: TGTGCCAGCAGTGAAAATAGATATGGGACCTACGGGCAGTACTTC. Amino acid sequence: CASSENRYGTYGQYF.